Listed below are T cell receptor beta chains from one sample, sequenced in a study of cytomegalovirus exposure and HLA in healthy donors. Method: immunoSEQ multiplex PCR; TCRdb's copy keeps in-frame clones and lacks some. The ten top clones account for about 2.7%, within a sample of approximately 110,000 clones. The sequencing sample was made of PBMCs. The receptors stem from a young man in good health and CMV-seronegative. Each CDR3 is given with its conserved first and last residue. The D gene is left open where the match is weak.

v_call,j_call,d_call,cdr3_aa,cdr3_nt
TRBV7-2,TRBJ2-7,-,CASSFETGRYEQYF,TGTGCCAGCAGCTTCGAGACAGGTCGTTACGAGCAGTACTTC
TRBV27,TRBJ1-4,-,CASSFGVGGRTNEKLFF,TGTGCCAGCAGTTTCGGGGTCGGAGGAAGGACTAATGAAAAACTGTTTTTT
TRBV27,TRBJ2-7,-,CASRLQGYAYEQYF,TGTGCCAGCAGGCTGCAGGGGTATGCCTACGAGCAGTACTTC
TRBV27,TRBJ2-7,TRBD1,CASSKRHGTGPYEQYF,TGTGCCAGCAGTAAACGCCATGGGACAGGCCCCTACGAGCAGTACTTC
TRBV15,TRBJ2-5,TRBD2,CATSRALAGETQYF,TGTGCCACCAGCAGAGCTCTAGCGGGAGAGACCCAGTACTTC
TRBV2,TRBJ2-5,-,CASRPTTAYQETQYF,TGTGCCAGCAGGCCGACGACAGCGTACCAAGAGACCCAGTACTTC
TRBV5-1,TRBJ2-7,-,CASSLASSETWQYF,TGCGCCAGCAGCTTGGCGAGCAGCGAGACGTGGCAGTACTTC
TRBV27,TRBJ2-5,-,CASAPPSGEETQYF,TGTGCCAGCGCCCCTCCCAGCGGTGAGGAGACCCAGTACTTC
TRBV19,TRBJ2-7,TRBD1,CASSIRSGTGVAEQYF,TGTGCCAGTAGTATCAGGTCTGGGACAGGGGTCGCCGAGCAGTACTTC
TRBV10-3,TRBJ2-5,TRBD1,CAAAGDREETQYF,TGTGCCGCGGCGGGCGACAGGGAAGAGACCCAGTACTTC
TRBV7-3,TRBJ2-3,-,CASSLNSGDTQYF,TGTGCCAGCAGCTTAAATTCAGGAGATACGCAGTATTTT
TRBV10-1,TRBJ2-7,-,CASSGTGSHEQYF,TGCGCCAGCAGTGGGACCGGGAGCCACGAGCAGTACTTC
TRBV19,TRBJ1-1,-,CASSGGNTEAFF,TGTGCCAGTAGTGGCGGGAACACTGAAGCTTTCTTT
TRBV10-3,TRBJ2-3,TRBD1,CAISITGVSTDTQYF,TGTGCCATCAGTATAACAGGGGTTAGTACAGATACGCAGTATTTT
TRBV27,TRBJ2-5,-,CASSLGPGTETQYF,TGTGCCAGCAGTTTGGGGCCCGGGACTGAGACCCAGTACTTC
TRBV27,TRBJ1-1,-,CASSPPGQEAFF,TGTGCCAGCAGTCCGCCGGGACAAGAAGCTTTCTTT
TRBV25-1,TRBJ2-1,-,CASSEYVGMGQSEQFF,TGTGCCAGCAGTGAATACGTCGGGATGGGTCAAAGTGAGCAGTTCTTC
TRBV10-1,TRBJ2-7,-,CASSESTGGEQYF,TGCGCCAGCAGTGAGTCGACCGGGGGCGAGCAGTACTTC
TRBV10-3,TRBJ2-1,-,CATVRGQTYNEQFF,TGTGCCACCGTACGTGGACAGACCTACAATGAGCAGTTCTTC
TRBV7-3,TRBJ2-2,TRBD2,CASSSAKGRDTGELFF,TGTGCCAGCAGCTCCGCGAAGGGGAGGGACACCGGGGAGCTGTTTTTT
TRBV4-1,TRBJ2-7,TRBD2,CASSPELAAYYEQYF,TGCGCCAGCAGCCCCGAGCTAGCGGCTTACTACGAGCAGTACTTC
TRBV5-1,TRBJ2-2,TRBD2,CASSVREGGTGELFF,TGCGCCAGCAGCGTGCGGGAGGGTGGCACCGGGGAGCTGTTTTTT
TRBV28,TRBJ2-7,-,CAILAGFAYEQYF,TGTGCCATCCTTGCAGGGTTCGCCTACGAGCAGTACTTC
TRBV9,TRBJ2-3,TRBD2,CASSGPGLGTDTQYF,TGTGCCAGCAGCGGCCCAGGACTAGGTACAGATACGCAGTATTTT
TRBV30,TRBJ1-1,-,CAWRVFGSASTEAFF,TGTGCCTGGAGAGTTTTCGGGTCTGCGAGCACTGAAGCTTTCTTT
TRBV4-2,TRBJ2-2,TRBD2,CASSGLAANTGELFF,TGTGCCAGCAGTGGACTAGCGGCGAACACCGGGGAGCTGTTTTTT
TRBV7-9,TRBJ2-7,TRBD2,CASTLWEGEQYF,TGTGCCAGCACCTTGTGGGAGGGCGAGCAGTACTTC
TRBV28,TRBJ2-5,TRBD2,CASSPPISGSGETQYF,TGTGCCAGCAGTCCTCCGATTAGCGGGAGCGGCGAGACCCAGTACTTC
TRBV27,TRBJ2-7,-,CASSLGGGPYEQYF,TGTGCCAGCAGTTTAGGCGGGGGCCCCTACGAGCAGTACTTC
TRBV28,TRBJ2-7,-,CASRPRFAGSYEQYF,TGTGCCAGCAGGCCCCGTTTTGCGGGGTCGTACGAGCAGTACTTC
TRBV28,TRBJ2-4,TRBD2,CASSLVGRGKAAKNIQYF,TGTGCCAGCAGTTTAGTGGGGCGGGGGAAAGCGGCCAAAAACATTCAGTACTTC
TRBV7-9,TRBJ1-2,TRBD1,CASSPGQVVVYGYTF,TGTGCCAGCAGCCCCGGACAGGTGGTTGTGTATGGCTACACCTTC
TRBV27,TRBJ1-1,-,CASTKPRGSLTEAFF,TGTGCCAGCACCAAACCCAGGGGTTCGCTCACTGAAGCTTTCTTT
TRBV15,TRBJ1-6,TRBD1,CATSKDRVSPLHF,TGTGCCACCAGCAAAGACAGGGTTTCACCCCTCCACTTT
TRBV5-1,TRBJ2-3,TRBD2,CASTREVREGTDTQYF,TGCGCCAGCACCCGTGAGGTGCGGGAGGGAACAGATACGCAGTATTTT
TRBV6-5,TRBJ1-2,TRBD1,CASSPTGFYGYTF,TGTGCCAGCAGCCCGACAGGGTTCTATGGCTACACCTTC
TRBV28,TRBJ1-3,TRBD1,CASSLPGQGNTIYF,TGTGCCAGCAGTTTACCGGGACAGGGAAACACCATATATTTT
TRBV14,TRBJ1-3,-,CASSRTEGLGSGNTIYF,TGTGCCAGCAGCCGTACGGAGGGGCTTGGATCTGGAAACACCATATATTTT
TRBV30,TRBJ2-1,-,CAWSADNEQFF,TGTGCCTGGAGCGCAGACAATGAGCAGTTCTTC
TRBV5-5,TRBJ2-3,TRBD2,CASSRGLAGGHTDTQYF,TGTGCCAGCAGTCGGGGACTAGCGGGAGGACACACAGATACGCAGTATTTT
TRBV27,TRBJ2-1,-,CASSLLSVPIGGQFF,TGTGCCAGCAGTTTATTGTCTGTGCCGATCGGTGGGCAGTTCTTC
TRBV15,TRBJ2-3,TRBD2,CATSRDGDSGGDTQYF,TGTGCCACCAGCAGAGATGGCGATAGCGGGGGGGATACGCAGTATTTT
TRBV6-1,TRBJ2-7,TRBD1,CASLEDRRIYEQYF,TGTGCCAGCTTAGAGGACAGGCGAATCTACGAGCAGTACTTC
TRBV4-2,TRBJ2-4,-,CASSQEGGLAKNIQYF,TGTGCCAGCAGCCAAGAGGGGGGACTAGCCAAAAACATTCAGTACTTC